The 2 T cell receptor beta chains in this list originate from one sample, sequenced in a study of T cells in tumors after PD-1 blockade. Repertoires were generated with immunoSEQ multiplex PCR, while TCRdb's copy carries only in-frame clones and drops some. Among some 11,000 clones listed, roughly three fifths were seen once. This specimen was tumor tissue, taken before anti-PD-1 treatment. The receptors come from a human donor with basal cell carcinoma.

This chain links TRBV6-1 with TRBJ2-6; a possible D gene is TRBD1 (5 bases). The length of the CDR3 is 18 residues. Trimming took 2 bases from V and 0 from J, leaving 14 bases between them. The V gene's germline CDR1 is MNHNS and CDR2 SASEGT. In DNA, the CDR3 is TGTGCCAGCAGTGAACTAAGGGCCAGGGCCTCTGGGGCCAACGTCCTGACTTTC. Protein sequence: CASSELRARASGANVLTF.

The chain is built from TRBV7-2 and TRBJ1-5; D might be TRBD1 (6 bases). CDR3 length: 15 residues. Germline V CDR1 and CDR2: SGHTA, FQGNSA. V lost 5 bases to trimming and J lost 5 bases, with 16 bases between them. The CDR3 loop is CASSQGSGLYQPQHF. CDR3 in DNA: TGTGCCAGCAGCCAGGGGTCGGGACTATATCAGCCCCAGCATTTT.